Listed below are T cell receptor beta chains from one sample, sequenced in a study of CD8 T cells in Susac syndrome. Using its own MiXCR run on the immunoSEQ multiplex PCR reads, TCRdb lists one record per CDR3 protein. The sample lists over 95,000 distinct CDR3 sequences; around nine tenths were seen once. Sequences were obtained from CD4+ T cells from PBMCs. The receptor source for this set is a human donor in good health. Each CDR3 is given with its conserved first and last residue. A D gene is named only where the DNA matches it firmly. The listing skips clone size in some rows; elsewhere it reads once, few, many or a size class.

j_call: TRBJ2-7; clone_size: once; d_call: .; v_call: TRBV6-5; cdr3_nt: TGTGCCAGCAGTTACTCCCTGTTGGGCGGCTCCTACGAGCAGTACTTC; cdr3_aa: CASSYSLLGGSYEQYF
j_call: TRBJ2-5; clone_size: .; d_call: TRBD1; v_call: TRBV12-5; cdr3_nt: TGTGCTAGTGGTCCCGACAGGGGAGAGACCCAGTACTTC; cdr3_aa: CASGPDRGETQYF
j_call: TRBJ2-5; clone_size: once; d_call: TRBD2; v_call: TRBV9; cdr3_nt: TGTGCCAGCAGTCCTGATAGCGGGGGGTTAGAGACCCAGTACTTC; cdr3_aa: CASSPDSGGLETQYF
j_call: TRBJ2-7; clone_size: .; d_call: .; v_call: TRBV12-3/TRBV12-4; cdr3_nt: TGTGCCAGCAGTCCAGGGGACCGGGGGGCCTACGAGCAGTACTTC; cdr3_aa: CASSPGDRGAYEQYF
j_call: TRBJ2-5; clone_size: .; d_call: TRBD2; v_call: TRBV7-2; cdr3_nt: TGTGCCAGCAGTCTGCTAGCGGCCCTTCAAGAGACCCAGTACTTC; cdr3_aa: CASSLLAALQETQYF
j_call: TRBJ2-1; clone_size: .; d_call: TRBD2; v_call: TRBV5-4; cdr3_nt: TGTGCCAGCAGCTCACGCCTAGCGGGGATAGACAATGAGCAGTTCTTC; cdr3_aa: CASSSRLAGIDNEQFF
j_call: TRBJ1-3; clone_size: once; d_call: .; v_call: TRBV7-2; cdr3_nt: TGTGCCAGCAGCTTAGCGTCGAGGGGCTCTGGAAACACCATATATTTT; cdr3_aa: CASSLASRGSGNTIYF
j_call: TRBJ2-7; clone_size: few; d_call: TRBD1; v_call: TRBV5-1; cdr3_nt: TGCGCCAGCAGTTCCGGACAGGGGTCCCACCTCTACGAGCAGTACTTC; cdr3_aa: CASSSGQGSHLYEQYF
j_call: TRBJ1-1; clone_size: .; d_call: TRBD1; v_call: TRBV28; cdr3_nt: TGTGCCAGCAGTTCCACGCGACAGGGCCGGGACGCTTTCTTT; cdr3_aa: CASSSTRQGRDAFF
j_call: TRBJ2-1; clone_size: .; d_call: .; v_call: TRBV20-1; cdr3_nt: TGCAGTTCCTACGACCTCGGGACACCCTACAATGAGCAGTTCTTC; cdr3_aa: CSSYDLGTPYNEQFF
j_call: TRBJ2-7; clone_size: .; d_call: .; v_call: TRBV3-1; cdr3_nt: TGTGCCAGCAGCCAAGTGGGTTACGAGCAGTACTTC; cdr3_aa: CASSQVGYEQYF
j_call: TRBJ2-5; clone_size: once; d_call: .; v_call: TRBV20-1; cdr3_nt: TGCAGTGCTAGTCTAACGTCGAGGGAGACCCAGTACTTC; cdr3_aa: CSASLTSRETQYF
j_call: TRBJ1-2; clone_size: .; d_call: .; v_call: TRBV14; cdr3_nt: TGTGCCAGCAGCCAAGACCTGGGCCTCGGTTATGGCTACACCTTC; cdr3_aa: CASSQDLGLGYGYTF
j_call: TRBJ2-1; clone_size: .; d_call: TRBD2; v_call: TRBV7-3; cdr3_nt: TGTGCCAGCAGCTTAGCCTCTCGAGCGGGAGGGCGGAATGAGCAGTTCTTC; cdr3_aa: CASSLASRAGGRNEQFF
j_call: TRBJ2-2; clone_size: few; d_call: .; v_call: TRBV6-5; cdr3_nt: TGTGCCAGCAGTTACTCCGGCACCGGGGAGCTGTTTTTT; cdr3_aa: CASSYSGTGELFF
j_call: TRBJ2-2; clone_size: .; d_call: .; v_call: TRBV19; cdr3_nt: TGTGCCAGTAGCGGCTCCGGGGCCCACACCGGGGAGCTGTTTTTT; cdr3_aa: CASSGSGAHTGELFF
j_call: TRBJ2-7; clone_size: .; d_call: .; v_call: TRBV2; cdr3_nt: TGTGCCAGCAGAGGGGTATGGTACGAGCAGTACTTC; cdr3_aa: CASRGVWYEQYF
j_call: TRBJ2-7; clone_size: .; d_call: TRBD1; v_call: TRBV5-1; cdr3_nt: TGCGCCAGCAGCTTAATCGGGACAGGGAAGCTCGGGACCTACGAGCAGTACTTC; cdr3_aa: CASSLIGTGKLGTYEQYF
j_call: TRBJ2-5; clone_size: .; d_call: TRBD2; v_call: TRBV20-1; cdr3_nt: TGCAGTGCTACAACGGCTAGCGGGGGAATATGGGAGACCCAGTACTTC; cdr3_aa: CSATTASGGIWETQYF
j_call: TRBJ1-2; clone_size: .; d_call: .; v_call: TRBV3-1; cdr3_nt: TGTGCCAGCAGCCAACCCCTCGGGGGGCACACTGGCTACACCTTC; cdr3_aa: CASSQPLGGHTGYTF
j_call: TRBJ2-3; clone_size: .; d_call: TRBD2; v_call: TRBV3-1; cdr3_nt: TGTGCCAGCAGCCAAGATAGCAGCGGGGGGACCTCCGGTACGCAGTATTTT; cdr3_aa: CASSQDSSGGTSGTQYF
j_call: TRBJ2-6; clone_size: once; d_call: .; v_call: TRBV7-2; cdr3_nt: TGTGCCAGCAGCCTAAGGGGGAGGGCTGGTGGGGCCAACGTCCTGACTTTC; cdr3_aa: CASSLRGRAGGANVLTF
j_call: TRBJ1-1; clone_size: .; d_call: .; v_call: TRBV5-4; cdr3_nt: TGTGCCAGCAGCCAGCGACAGACAGGGAACACTGAAGCTTTCTTT; cdr3_aa: CASSQRQTGNTEAFF
j_call: TRBJ2-6; clone_size: once; d_call: .; v_call: TRBV7-3; cdr3_nt: TGTGCCAGCAGCCTTAGGACAGCCAGCTCTGGGGCCAACGTCCTGACTTTC; cdr3_aa: CASSLRTASSGANVLTF
j_call: TRBJ2-7; clone_size: .; d_call: TRBD1; v_call: TRBV7-2; cdr3_nt: TGTGCCAGCAGTTCCGTTAGGGGGACAGGGACAAGCGAGCAGTACTTC; cdr3_aa: CASSSVRGTGTSEQYF
j_call: TRBJ1-3; clone_size: .; d_call: .; v_call: TRBV15; cdr3_nt: TGTGCCACCAGCAGAGGACAGGCCGTCTCTGGAAACACCATATATTTT; cdr3_aa: CATSRGQAVSGNTIYF
j_call: TRBJ2-6; clone_size: .; d_call: .; v_call: TRBV10-3; cdr3_nt: TGTGCCATCAGTCCCGCAGGGAGCTCTGGGGCCAACGTCCTGACTTTC; cdr3_aa: CAISPAGSSGANVLTF
j_call: TRBJ2-1; clone_size: .; d_call: .; v_call: TRBV7-6; cdr3_nt: TGTGCCAGCAGCTTAGATTATTGGGGAAGTGGCAATGAGCAGTTCTTC; cdr3_aa: CASSLDYWGSGNEQFF
j_call: TRBJ1-1; clone_size: .; d_call: .; v_call: TRBV5-1; cdr3_nt: TGCGCCAGCAGCTTGGAAGGAGGGGACACTGAAGCTTTCTTT; cdr3_aa: CASSLEGGDTEAFF
j_call: TRBJ2-7; clone_size: .; d_call: TRBD2; v_call: TRBV4-3; cdr3_nt: TGCGCCAGCAGCCATCTGAGCCCAGCGGGAGGGGTCGAGCAGTACTTC; cdr3_aa: CASSHLSPAGGVEQYF
j_call: TRBJ2-5; clone_size: .; d_call: .; v_call: TRBV6-6; cdr3_nt: TGTGCCAGCATGCGGCCGCGGGAGACCCAGTACTTC; cdr3_aa: CASMRPRETQYF
j_call: TRBJ2-3; clone_size: .; d_call: TRBD2; v_call: TRBV7-9; cdr3_nt: TGTGCCAGCAGCCCCAGCGGGGGGGCTCGTGATACGCAGTATTTT; cdr3_aa: CASSPSGGARDTQYF
j_call: TRBJ2-1; clone_size: .; d_call: TRBD2; v_call: TRBV9; cdr3_nt: TGTGCCAGCAGCGTGCCGCTAGCGGGAGGGGACAATGAGCAGTTCTTC; cdr3_aa: CASSVPLAGGDNEQFF
j_call: TRBJ1-5; clone_size: .; d_call: TRBD1; v_call: TRBV18; cdr3_nt: TGTGCCAGCTCACCGGGGACAGGGGACCGGCCCCAGCATTTT; cdr3_aa: CASSPGTGDRPQHF
j_call: TRBJ1-1; clone_size: .; d_call: .; v_call: TRBV28; cdr3_nt: TGTGCCAGCAGTTTATCCCCTCGTGGAGGAGCTTTCTTT; cdr3_aa: CASSLSPRGGAFF
j_call: TRBJ1-1; clone_size: .; d_call: .; v_call: TRBV30; cdr3_nt: TGTGCCTGGAGTGTACGAGGGAATCGGGTAGAGGAAGCTTTCTTT; cdr3_aa: CAWSVRGNRVEEAFF
j_call: TRBJ1-2; clone_size: .; d_call: .; v_call: TRBV27; cdr3_nt: TGTGCCAGCCGAGGGGCCGCTTATGGCTACACCTTC; cdr3_aa: CASRGAAYGYTF
j_call: TRBJ2-7; clone_size: .; d_call: TRBD1; v_call: TRBV7-9; cdr3_nt: TGTGCCAGCAGCTTAGATGGGACAGGGGCCCCCGAGCAGTACTTC; cdr3_aa: CASSLDGTGAPEQYF
j_call: TRBJ1-2; clone_size: .; d_call: .; v_call: TRBV5-6; cdr3_nt: TGTGCCAGCAGCTTGCAGGGAGATGGCTACACCTTC; cdr3_aa: CASSLQGDGYTF
j_call: TRBJ2-7; clone_size: .; d_call: .; v_call: TRBV28; cdr3_nt: TGTGCCAGCAGTTTTACGGTGGGTCCCGCCTACGAGCAGTACTTC; cdr3_aa: CASSFTVGPAYEQYF
j_call: TRBJ1-2; clone_size: .; d_call: TRBD1; v_call: TRBV29-1; cdr3_nt: TGCAGCGTCGACGGGGGACAGGGGGCTAACTATGGCTACACCTTC; cdr3_aa: CSVDGGQGANYGYTF
j_call: TRBJ1-2; clone_size: .; d_call: TRBD1; v_call: TRBV6-5; cdr3_nt: TGTGCCAGCAGTTACTCGACAGGTTGGACAGGTATAGATGGCTACACCTTC; cdr3_aa: CASSYSTGWTGIDGYTF
j_call: TRBJ2-1; clone_size: .; d_call: TRBD1; v_call: TRBV7-2; cdr3_nt: TGTGCCAGCAGCTTAACAGGGGAGAACAATGAGCAGTTCTTC; cdr3_aa: CASSLTGENNEQFF
j_call: TRBJ1-2; clone_size: .; d_call: .; v_call: TRBV4-1; cdr3_nt: TGCGCCAGCAGCCAAGATTTAGCCCCCCCATGGGGCTACACCTTC; cdr3_aa: CASSQDLAPPWGYTF
j_call: TRBJ2-1; clone_size: once; d_call: TRBD1; v_call: TRBV12-3/TRBV12-4; cdr3_nt: TGTGCCAGCAGTAACGGACAGGGGGCCTACAATGAGCAGTTCTTC; cdr3_aa: CASSNGQGAYNEQFF
j_call: TRBJ1-2; clone_size: .; d_call: .; v_call: TRBV20-1; cdr3_nt: TGCAGTGCACGCCAGGCCTATGGCTACACCTTC; cdr3_aa: CSARQAYGYTF
j_call: TRBJ2-6; clone_size: .; d_call: .; v_call: TRBV5-5; cdr3_nt: TGTGCCAGCAGCTCCTTCAACTCTGGGGCCAACGTCCTGACTTTC; cdr3_aa: CASSSFNSGANVLTF
j_call: TRBJ2-7; clone_size: few; d_call: TRBD1; v_call: TRBV2; cdr3_nt: TGTGCCAGCAGTGAAGACAGGGGGCGATCCTACGAGCAGTACTTC; cdr3_aa: CASSEDRGRSYEQYF
j_call: TRBJ2-3; clone_size: .; d_call: TRBD2; v_call: TRBV7-2; cdr3_nt: TGTGCCAGCAGCTTAGCAGCTAGCGGGTCTAGCACAGATACGCAGTATTTT; cdr3_aa: CASSLAASGSSTDTQYF
j_call: TRBJ1-2; clone_size: .; d_call: .; v_call: TRBV23-1; cdr3_nt: TGCGCCAGCAGTCAATCTGGGAACAGCCAAAATGCTAACTATGGCTACACCTTC; cdr3_aa: CASSQSGNSQNANYGYTF
j_call: TRBJ2-7; clone_size: .; d_call: TRBD1; v_call: TRBV6-2/TRBV6-3; cdr3_nt: TGTGCCAGCAGTTCCCAGGGGGCGAGCTCCTACGAGCAGTACTTC; cdr3_aa: CASSSQGASSYEQYF
j_call: TRBJ1-6; clone_size: .; d_call: .; v_call: TRBV9; cdr3_nt: TGTGCCAGCAGCGCCAGGACAGATAATTCACCCCTCCACTTT; cdr3_aa: CASSARTDNSPLHF